Here is one TCR beta chain with its context. Ten or more counts support this clonotype. The target of this receptor is not known. No base-level quality is on record; no much larger clone is a single base apart. The cysteine opens and the phenylalanine closes a CDR3 of 18 amino acids. This entry keeps only the CDR3 DNA: 54 bases, framed from base 1. CDR1 and CDR2 (SNHLY, FYNNEI) derive from the germline V gene. The V end loses 4 bases and the J end loses 4 bases, and a stretch of 20 bases separates them. The data derive from a study of T cell repertoires in cytomegalovirus infection (dated by TCRdb to about 2019). As for the study more broadly: Donor HLA type was relevant to the analysis, as public TCR beta signatures indicated carriage of CMV infection together with the matching HLA type.

The data were produced on an Illumina HiSeq 1500. TCRdb redid the processing of the public reads, applying fastp at Q25 and MiXCR, and retained in-frame beta chains. Identical CDR3 proteins give one entry, which carries the most common genes and DNA. Here the sample has around 230,000 distinct CDR3 sequences; approximately 6.7% occur a single time. The top ten clonotypes cover around 6.5% of the sample. Findings and caveats that apply to the study as a whole: In the ex vivo response, HLA-C-restricted CMV-specific TCR beta clonotypes were dominant, and in two of eight donors the single most frequent clonotype came from this HLA-C-restricted group. In both this cohort and an independent cohort of 352 donors, the cumulative frequency of public TCR beta family members distinguished carriers of CMV infection plus the relevant HLA type.

The sequence joins TRBV2 to TRBJ2-6; a tentative D match to TRBD2 spans 6 bases. The source is a human donor in good health (CMV status not recorded). Some clones in this sample may be carry-over from other donors' samples. Sequenced material: PBMCs. The nucleotide sequence is given as TGTGCCAGCAGTGTCAGTAGAGGGAGGAGAACAGGGGCCAACGTCCTGACTTTC. Translation gives CASSVSRGRRTGANVLTF. Beyond the CDR3, the reference TRBV2 and TRBJ2-6 genes provide the residues; the full variable domain reads: EPEVTQTPSHQVTQMGQEVILRCVPISNHLYFYWYRQILGQKVEFLVSFYNNEISEKSEIFDDQFSVERPDGSNFTLKIRSTKLEDSAMYFCASSVSRGRRTGANVLTFGAGSRLTVL.